This T cell receptor beta chain appears in the sequencing data of a study of blood T cell repertoires in COVID-19. Study at large: Sites across the United States, Italy and Spain contributed samples from acute and convalescent COVID-19.

The protocol was immunoSEQ multiplex PCR, while the TCRdb copy is restricted to in-frame clones and leaves out a portion. The profile shows around 430,000 clones, roughly 89% of them singletons. The CDR3 contains 13 residues. V lost 2 bases and J 6 bases, leaving 10 bases between the germline ends. Germline CDR1 reads KGHSH; CDR2 reads LQKENI. Enrollees, roughly 18 to 90 years old, lived in roughly 24 US areas. Cohorts were based on clinical histories the participants reported. Symptom resolution, clearance, or two negative PCRs marked donors in Cohort 3 as recovered. The rearrangement joins TRBV18 to TRBJ1-2; D is unclear. The sequenced material came from PBMCs or T cells enriched from blood (not recorded which). This sequence was found in a woman aged 45 to 65 who had recovered from COVID-19. CDR3 region: CASSPAGGNGYTF. The CDR3 nucleotides read TGTGCCAGCTCACCAGCAGGAGGAAATGGCTACACCTTC.